In this sample, the clone carrying this T cell receptor beta chain turned up many times. Sequence at one end of the junction differs from germline and may be a read error. This entry comes from a study of regulatory T cells in long-lasting Graves disease. Time point in this sample: newly diagnosed GD, antithyroid drugs for less than 3 months. RNA isolated from PBMCs was used to make the TCR library. The CDR3 totals 16 residues. CDR1 and CDR2 (germline): SNHLY, FYNNEI. HTBI primers from iRepertoire and Arm-PCR of CDR3 regions yielded the TCR beta libraries. TCRdb passed the multiplex PCR reads through MiXCR, listing each CDR3 protein once. The sample holds around 250,000 distinct CDR3 sequences, 15% to 20% seen once. The same sample was also studied in work on T cells in Graves' hyperthyroidism and ophthalmopathy.

The chain recombines TRBV2 with TRBJ2-1, with D unclear. Sequenced here: peripheral blood mononuclear cells (PBMCs), sampled at new diagnosis, from a patient treated with antithyroid drugs. The sequence was obtained from a woman aged 30 to 39 with Graves disease. CDR3 in DNA: TGTGCCAGCACTGAACTCCCCGGCCCAACCTACAATGAGCAGTTCTTC. This sequence encodes CASTELPGPTYNEQFF.